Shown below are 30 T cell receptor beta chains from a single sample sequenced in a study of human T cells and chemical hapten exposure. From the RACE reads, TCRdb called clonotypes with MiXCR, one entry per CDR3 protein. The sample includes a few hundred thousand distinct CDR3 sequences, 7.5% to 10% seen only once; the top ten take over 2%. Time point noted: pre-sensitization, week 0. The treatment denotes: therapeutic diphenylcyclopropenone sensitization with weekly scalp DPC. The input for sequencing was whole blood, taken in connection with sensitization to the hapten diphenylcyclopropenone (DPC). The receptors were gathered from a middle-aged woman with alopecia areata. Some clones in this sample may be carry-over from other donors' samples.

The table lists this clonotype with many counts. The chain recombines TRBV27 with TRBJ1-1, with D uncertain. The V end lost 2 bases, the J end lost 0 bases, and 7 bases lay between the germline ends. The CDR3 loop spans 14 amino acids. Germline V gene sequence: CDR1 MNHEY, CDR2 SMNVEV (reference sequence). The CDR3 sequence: CASSLLGMNTEAFF. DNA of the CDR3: TGTGCCAGCAGTTTACTGGGGATGAACACTGAAGCTTTCTTT.

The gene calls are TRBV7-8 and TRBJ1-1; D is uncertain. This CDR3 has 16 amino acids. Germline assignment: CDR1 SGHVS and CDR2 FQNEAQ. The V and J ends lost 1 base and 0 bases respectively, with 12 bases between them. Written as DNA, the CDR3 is TGTGCCAGCAGCTTAGTCCTGATGTACATGAACACTGAAGCTTTCTTT. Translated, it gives CASSLVLMYMNTEAFF.

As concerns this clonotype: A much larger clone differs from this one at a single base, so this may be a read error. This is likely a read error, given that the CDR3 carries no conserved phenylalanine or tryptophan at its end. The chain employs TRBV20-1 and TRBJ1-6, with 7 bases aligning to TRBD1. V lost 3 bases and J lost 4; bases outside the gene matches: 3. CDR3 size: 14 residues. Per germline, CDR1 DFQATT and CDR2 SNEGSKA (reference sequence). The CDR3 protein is CSARGTVYNSPLHL. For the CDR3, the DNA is TGCAGTGCTAGGGGGACAGTTTATAATTCACCCCTCCACCTT.

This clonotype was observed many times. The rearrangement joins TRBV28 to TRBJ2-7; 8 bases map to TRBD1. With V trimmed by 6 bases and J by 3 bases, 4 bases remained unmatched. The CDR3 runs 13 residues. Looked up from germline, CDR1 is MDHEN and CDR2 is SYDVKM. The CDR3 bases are TGTGCCAGCAGAGACAGGGGCATCTACGAGCAGTACTTC. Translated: CASRDRGIYEQYF.

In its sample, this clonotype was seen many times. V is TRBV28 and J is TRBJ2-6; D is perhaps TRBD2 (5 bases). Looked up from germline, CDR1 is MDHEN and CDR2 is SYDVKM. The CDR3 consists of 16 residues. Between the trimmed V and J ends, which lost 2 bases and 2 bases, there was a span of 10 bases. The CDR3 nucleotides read TGTGCCAGCAGTTTACGGAGGTTCGCTGGGGCCAACGTCCTGACTTTC. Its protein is CASSLRRFAGANVLTF.

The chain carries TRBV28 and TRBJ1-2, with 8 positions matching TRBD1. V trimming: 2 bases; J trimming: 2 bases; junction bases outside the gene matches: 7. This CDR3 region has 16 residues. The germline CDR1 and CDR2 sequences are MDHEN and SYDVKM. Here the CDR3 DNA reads TGTGCCAGCAGTTTAATGGCAGGGGGCGCCAACTATGGCTACACCTTC. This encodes CASSLMAGGANYGYTF.

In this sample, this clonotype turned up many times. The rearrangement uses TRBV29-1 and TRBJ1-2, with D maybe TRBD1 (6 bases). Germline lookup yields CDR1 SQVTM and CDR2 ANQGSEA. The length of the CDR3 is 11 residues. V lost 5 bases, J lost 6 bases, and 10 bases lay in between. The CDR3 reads CSVWGRNGYTF. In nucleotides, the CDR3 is TGCAGCGTTTGGGGGCGCAATGGCTACACCTTC.

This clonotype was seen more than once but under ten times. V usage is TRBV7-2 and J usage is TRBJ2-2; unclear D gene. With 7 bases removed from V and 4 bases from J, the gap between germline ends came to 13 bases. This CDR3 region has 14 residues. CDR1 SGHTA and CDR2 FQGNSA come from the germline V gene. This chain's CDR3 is CASTRAVGTGELFF. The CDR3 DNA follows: TGTGCCAGCACCCGGGCGGTCGGCACCGGGGAGCTGTTTTTT.

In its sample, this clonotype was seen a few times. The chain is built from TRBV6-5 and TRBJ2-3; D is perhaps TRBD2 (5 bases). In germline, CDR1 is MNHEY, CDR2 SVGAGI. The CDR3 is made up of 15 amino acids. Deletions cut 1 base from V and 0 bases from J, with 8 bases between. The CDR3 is CASSYYGLSTDTQYF. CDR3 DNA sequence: TGTGCCAGCAGTTACTATGGACTGAGCACAGATACGCAGTATTTT.

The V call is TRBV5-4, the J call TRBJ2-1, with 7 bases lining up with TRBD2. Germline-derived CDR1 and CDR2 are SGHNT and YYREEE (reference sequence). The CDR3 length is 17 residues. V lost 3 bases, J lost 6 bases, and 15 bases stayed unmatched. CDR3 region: CASSWEGLAGASNEQFF. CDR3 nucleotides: TGTGCCAGCAGCTGGGAGGGACTTGCGGGAGCCTCCAATGAGCAGTTCTTC. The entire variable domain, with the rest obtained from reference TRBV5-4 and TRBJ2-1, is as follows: ETGVTQSPTHLIKTRGQQVTLRCSSQSGHNTVSWYQQALGQGPQFIFQYYREEENGRGNFPPRFSGLQFPNYSSELNVNALELDDSALYLCASSWEGLAGASNEQFFGPGTRLTVL.

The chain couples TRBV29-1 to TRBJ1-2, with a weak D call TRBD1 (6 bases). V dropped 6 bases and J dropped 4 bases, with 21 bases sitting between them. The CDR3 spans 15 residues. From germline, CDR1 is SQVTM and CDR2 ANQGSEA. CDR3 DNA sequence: TGCAGCGTAACCGGGACATCCGAACGCGGCTATGGCTACACCTTC. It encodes CSVTGTSERGYGYTF.

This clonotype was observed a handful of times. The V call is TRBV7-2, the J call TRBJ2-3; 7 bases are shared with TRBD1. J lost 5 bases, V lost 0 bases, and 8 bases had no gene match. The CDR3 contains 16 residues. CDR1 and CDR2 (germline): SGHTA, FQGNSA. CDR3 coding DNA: TGTGCCAGCAGCTTAGCGCAGAAGGGGGCGTTAGATACGCAGTATTTT. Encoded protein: CASSLAQKGALDTQYF.

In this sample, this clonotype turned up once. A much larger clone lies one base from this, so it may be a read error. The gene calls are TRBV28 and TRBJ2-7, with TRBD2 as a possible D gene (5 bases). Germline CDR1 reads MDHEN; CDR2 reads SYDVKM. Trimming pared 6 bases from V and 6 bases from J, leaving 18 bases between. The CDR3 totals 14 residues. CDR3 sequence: CASSRNLQDCEQYF. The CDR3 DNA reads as TGTGCCAGCAGCCGGAATCTTCAGGACTGCGAGCAGTACTTC.

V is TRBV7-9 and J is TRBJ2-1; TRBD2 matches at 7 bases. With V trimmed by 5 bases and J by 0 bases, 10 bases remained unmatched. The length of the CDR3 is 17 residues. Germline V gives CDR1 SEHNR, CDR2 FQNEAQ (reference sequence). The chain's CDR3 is CASSPRPGDYSYNEQFF. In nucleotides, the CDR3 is TGTGCCAGCAGCCCAAGACCCGGGGACTACTCCTACAATGAGCAGTTCTTC.

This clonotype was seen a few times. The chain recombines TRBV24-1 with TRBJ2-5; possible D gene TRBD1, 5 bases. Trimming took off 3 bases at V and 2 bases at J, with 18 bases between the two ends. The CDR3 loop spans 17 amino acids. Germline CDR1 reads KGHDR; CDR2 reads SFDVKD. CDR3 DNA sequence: TGTGCCACCAGTGATGTCACAGGACGACGGGCTCAAGAGACCCAGTACTTC. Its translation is CATSDVTGRRAQETQYF.

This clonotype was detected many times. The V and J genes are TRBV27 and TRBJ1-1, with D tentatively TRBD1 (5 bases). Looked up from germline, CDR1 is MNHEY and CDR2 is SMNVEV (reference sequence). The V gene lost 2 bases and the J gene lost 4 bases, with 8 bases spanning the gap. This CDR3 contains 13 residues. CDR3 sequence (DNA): TGTGCCAGCAGTTTAGGGAGGGGCACTGAAGCTTTCTTT. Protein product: CASSLGRGTEAFF.

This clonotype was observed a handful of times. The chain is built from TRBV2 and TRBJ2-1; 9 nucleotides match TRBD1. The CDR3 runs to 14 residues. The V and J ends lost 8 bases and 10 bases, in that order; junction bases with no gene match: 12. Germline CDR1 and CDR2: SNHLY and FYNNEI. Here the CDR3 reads CASGDRGGFKEQFF. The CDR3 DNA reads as TGTGCCAGCGGAGACAGGGGGGGCTTCAAGGAGCAGTTCTTC.

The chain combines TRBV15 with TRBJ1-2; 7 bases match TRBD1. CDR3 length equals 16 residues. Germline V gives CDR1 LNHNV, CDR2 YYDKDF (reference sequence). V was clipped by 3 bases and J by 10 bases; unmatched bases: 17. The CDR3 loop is CATSSERGRYEKDYTF. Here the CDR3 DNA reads TGTGCCACCAGCAGCGAGAGGGGGCGATATGAGAAGGACTACACCTTC. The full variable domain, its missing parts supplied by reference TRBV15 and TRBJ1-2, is DAMVIQNPRYQVTQFGKPVTLSCSQTLNHNVMYWYQQKSSQAPKLLFHYYDKDFNNEADTPDNFQSRRPNTSFCFLDIRSPGLGDTAMYLCATSSERGRYEKDYTFGSGTRLTVV.

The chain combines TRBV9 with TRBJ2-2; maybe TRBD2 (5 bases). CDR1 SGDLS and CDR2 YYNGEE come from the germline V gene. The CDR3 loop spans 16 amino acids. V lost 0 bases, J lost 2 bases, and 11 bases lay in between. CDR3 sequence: CASSVAERPNTGELFF. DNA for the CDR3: TGTGCCAGCAGCGTAGCCGAGCGGCCAAACACCGGGGAGCTGTTTTTT.

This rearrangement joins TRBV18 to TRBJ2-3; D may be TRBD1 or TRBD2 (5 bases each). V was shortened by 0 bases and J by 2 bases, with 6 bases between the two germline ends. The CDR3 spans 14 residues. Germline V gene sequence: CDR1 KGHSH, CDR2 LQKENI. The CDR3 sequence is CASSPPGTTDTQYF. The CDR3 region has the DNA TGTGCCAGCTCACCACCGGGGACCACAGATACGCAGTATTTT.

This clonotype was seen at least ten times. This chain's CDR3 is CASSLPGQVVHQPQHF. Here the CDR3 DNA reads TGTGCCAGCAGTTTACCGGGACAGGTGGTCCATCAGCCCCAGCATTTT. The rearrangement links TRBV28 to TRBJ1-5; 8 bases map to TRBD1. Germline loops: CDR1 MDHEN, CDR2 SYDVKM. The CDR3 contains 16 residues. V lost 2 bases to trimming and J lost 5 bases; unmatched junction nucleotides: 8.

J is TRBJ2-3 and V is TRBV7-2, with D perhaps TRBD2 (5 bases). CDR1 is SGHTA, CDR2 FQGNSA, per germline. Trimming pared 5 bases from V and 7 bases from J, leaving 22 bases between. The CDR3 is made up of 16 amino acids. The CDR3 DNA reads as TGTGCCAGCAGCCCGACGAAGCCCCCGGGGTCAAATACGCAGTATTTT. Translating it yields CASSPTKPPGSNTQYF.

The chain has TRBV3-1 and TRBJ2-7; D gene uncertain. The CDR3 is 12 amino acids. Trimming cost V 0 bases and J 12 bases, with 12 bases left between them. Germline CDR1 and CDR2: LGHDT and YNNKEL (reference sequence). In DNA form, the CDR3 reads TGTGCCAGCAGCCAAGAAGGCAGGATTCCGTACTTC. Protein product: CASSQEGRIPYF.

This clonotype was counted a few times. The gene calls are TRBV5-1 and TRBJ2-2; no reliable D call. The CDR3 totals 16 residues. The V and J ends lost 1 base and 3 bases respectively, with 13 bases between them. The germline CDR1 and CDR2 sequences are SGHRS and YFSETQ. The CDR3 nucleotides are TGCGCCAGCAGCTTGTCGGCCCCACGGGACACCGGGGAGCTGTTTTTT. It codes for CASSLSAPRDTGELFF.

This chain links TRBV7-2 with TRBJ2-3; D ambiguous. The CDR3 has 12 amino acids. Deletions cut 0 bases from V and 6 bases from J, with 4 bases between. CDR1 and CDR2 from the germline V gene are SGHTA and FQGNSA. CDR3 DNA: TGTGCCAGCAGCTTAGCATTGGATACGCAGTATTTT. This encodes CASSLALDTQYF.

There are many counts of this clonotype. The CDR3 reads CASRRPTGAGGYTF. DNA of the CDR3: TGTGCCAGCAGAAGACCTACAGGAGCCGGTGGCTACACCTTC. This chain connects TRBV28 to TRBJ1-2; the D gene is possibly TRBD1 (5 bases). Deletions cut 6 bases from V and 7 bases from J, with 18 bases between. This CDR3 region has 14 residues. Germline loops: CDR1 MDHEN, CDR2 SYDVKM.

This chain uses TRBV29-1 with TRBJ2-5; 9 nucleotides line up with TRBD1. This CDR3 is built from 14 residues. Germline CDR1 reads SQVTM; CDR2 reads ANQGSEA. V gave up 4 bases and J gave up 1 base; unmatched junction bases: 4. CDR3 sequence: CSVVPGQGQETQYF. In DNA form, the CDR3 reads TGCAGCGTTGTCCCGGGACAGGGCCAAGAGACCCAGTACTTC.

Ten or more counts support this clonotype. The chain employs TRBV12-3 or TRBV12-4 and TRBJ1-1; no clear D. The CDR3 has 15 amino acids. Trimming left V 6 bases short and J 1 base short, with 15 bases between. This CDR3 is CASSSRPGTNTEAFF. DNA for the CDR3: TGTGCCAGCAGCTCCCGACCCGGAACGAACACTGAAGCTTTCTTT.

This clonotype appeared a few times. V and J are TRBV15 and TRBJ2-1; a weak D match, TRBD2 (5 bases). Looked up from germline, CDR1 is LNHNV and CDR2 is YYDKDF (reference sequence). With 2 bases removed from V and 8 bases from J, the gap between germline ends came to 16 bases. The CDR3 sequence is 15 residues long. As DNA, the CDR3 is TGTGCCACCAGCAGACCCGGACTCCAGGTCTATGAGCAGTTCTTC. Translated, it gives CATSRPGLQVYEQFF.

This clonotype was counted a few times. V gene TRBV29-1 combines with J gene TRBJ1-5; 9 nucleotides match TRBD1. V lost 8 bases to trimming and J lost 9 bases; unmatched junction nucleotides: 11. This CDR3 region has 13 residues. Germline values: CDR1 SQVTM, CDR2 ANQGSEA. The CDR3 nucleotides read TGCAGCACCCGACAGGGGGGGGATGGGCCCCAGCATTTT. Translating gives CSTRQGGDGPQHF.